This note documents a single T cell receptor beta chain sequence. The data were obtained in a study of blood T cell repertoires in COVID-19. Background on the study: Acute and convalescent COVID-19 specimens originated in the United States, Italy and Spain.

Germline CDR1 GTSNPN, CDR2 SVGIG (reference sequence). The CDR3 extends over 14 amino acids. V lost 0 bases and J lost 8, with 13 bases in between. Methods used by the authors: Amplification of reference gene primers was used by the study to estimate nucleated cell counts. Measured with immunoSEQ multiplex PCR; TCRdb has only the in-frame clones, and not every one. V and J calls and clone size come straight from that table; D and trimming were deduced from the DNA. The sample contains tens of thousands of clones, 75% to 95% of which appear only once. Sequencing used peripheral blood. This receptor was taken from a human donor in a cohort sampled during active COVID-19. The V call is TRBV30, the J call TRBJ1-4; maybe TRBD1 (6 bases). The CDR3 DNA sequence: TGTGCCTGGAGTGTTCGGGGGGCGGGGGAAAAACTGTTTTTT. Encoded protein: CAWSVRGAGEKLFF.